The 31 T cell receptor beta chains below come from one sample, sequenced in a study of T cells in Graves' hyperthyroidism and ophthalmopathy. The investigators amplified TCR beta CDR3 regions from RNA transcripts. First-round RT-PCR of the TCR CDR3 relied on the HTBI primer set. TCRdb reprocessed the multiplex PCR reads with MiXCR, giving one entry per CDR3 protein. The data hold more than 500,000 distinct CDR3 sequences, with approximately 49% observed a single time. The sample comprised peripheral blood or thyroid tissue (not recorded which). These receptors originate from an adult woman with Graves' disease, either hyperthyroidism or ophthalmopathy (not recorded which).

The CDR3 is CAITAGDSPFSSGYTF. Written as DNA, the CDR3 is TGTGCCATCACCGCGGGGGACAGTCCTTTCTCGTCCGGCTACACCTTC. The gene calls are TRBV10-3 and TRBJ1-2, with TRBD1 matching 7 bases. Per the germline V gene, CDR1 is ENHRY and CDR2 is SYGVKD. CDR3 length: 16 residues. V lost 7 bases and J lost 8; bases outside the gene matches: 19.

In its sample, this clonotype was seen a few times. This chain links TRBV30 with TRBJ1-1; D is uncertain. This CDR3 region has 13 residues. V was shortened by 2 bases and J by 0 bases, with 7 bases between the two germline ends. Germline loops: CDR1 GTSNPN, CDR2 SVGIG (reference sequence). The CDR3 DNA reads TGTGCCTGGAGTTCTTCCATGAACACTGAAGCTTTCTTT. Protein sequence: CAWSSSMNTEAFF.

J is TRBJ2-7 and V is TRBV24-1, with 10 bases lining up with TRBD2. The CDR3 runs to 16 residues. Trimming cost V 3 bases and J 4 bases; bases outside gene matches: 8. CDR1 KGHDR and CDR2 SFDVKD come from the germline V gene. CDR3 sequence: CATSDVAGGSVYEQYF. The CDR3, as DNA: TGTGCCACCAGTGATGTAGCGGGGGGTTCCGTTTACGAGCAGTACTTC.

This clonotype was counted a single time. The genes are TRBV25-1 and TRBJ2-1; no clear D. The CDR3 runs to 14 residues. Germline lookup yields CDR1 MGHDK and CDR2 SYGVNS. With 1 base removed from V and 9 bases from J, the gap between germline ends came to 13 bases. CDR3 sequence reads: CASSELWQGGEQFF. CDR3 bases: TGTGCCAGCAGTGAATTGTGGCAAGGCGGTGAGCAGTTCTTC.

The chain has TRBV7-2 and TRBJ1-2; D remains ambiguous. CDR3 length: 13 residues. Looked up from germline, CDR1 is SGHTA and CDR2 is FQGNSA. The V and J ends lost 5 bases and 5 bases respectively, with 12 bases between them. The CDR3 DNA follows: TGTGCCAGCAGCCAAAACGGGGAATATGGCTACACCTTC. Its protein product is CASSQNGEYGYTF.

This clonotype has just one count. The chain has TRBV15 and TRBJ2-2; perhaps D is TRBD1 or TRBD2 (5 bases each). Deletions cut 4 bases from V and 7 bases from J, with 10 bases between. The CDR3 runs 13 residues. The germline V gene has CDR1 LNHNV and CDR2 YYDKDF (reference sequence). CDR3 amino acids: CATSIGTGGELFF. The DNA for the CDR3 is TGTGCCACCAGCATAGGGACGGGCGGGGAGCTGTTTTTT.

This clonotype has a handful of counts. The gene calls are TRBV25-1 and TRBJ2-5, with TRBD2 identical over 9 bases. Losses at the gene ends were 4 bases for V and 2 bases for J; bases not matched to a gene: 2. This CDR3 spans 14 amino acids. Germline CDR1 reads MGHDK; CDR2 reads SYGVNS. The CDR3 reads CASSGLAVQETQYF. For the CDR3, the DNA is TGTGCCAGCAGTGGACTAGCGGTGCAAGAGACCCAGTACTTC.

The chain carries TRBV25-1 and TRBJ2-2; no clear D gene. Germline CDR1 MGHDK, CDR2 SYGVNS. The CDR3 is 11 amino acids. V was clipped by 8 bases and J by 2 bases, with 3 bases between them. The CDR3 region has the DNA TGTGCCAGCGGAAACACCGGGGAGCTGTTTTTT. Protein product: CASGNTGELFF. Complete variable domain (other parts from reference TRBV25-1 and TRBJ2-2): EADIYQTPRYLVIGTGKKITLECSQTMGHDKMYWYQQDPGMELHLIHYSYGVNSTEKGDLSSESTVSRIRTEHFPLTLESARPSHTSQYLCASGNTGELFFGEGSRLTVL.

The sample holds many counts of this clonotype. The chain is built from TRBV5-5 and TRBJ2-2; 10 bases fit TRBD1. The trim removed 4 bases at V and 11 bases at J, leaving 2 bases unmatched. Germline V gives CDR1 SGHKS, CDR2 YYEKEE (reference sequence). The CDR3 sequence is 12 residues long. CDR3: CASSRDRGELFF. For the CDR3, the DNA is TGTGCCAGCAGCCGGGACAGGGGTGAGCTGTTTTTT.

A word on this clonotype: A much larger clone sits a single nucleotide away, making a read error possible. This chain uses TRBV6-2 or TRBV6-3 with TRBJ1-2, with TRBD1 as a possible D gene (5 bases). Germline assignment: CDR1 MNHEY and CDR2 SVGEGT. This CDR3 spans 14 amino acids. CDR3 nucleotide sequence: TGTGCCAGCAGTCGGACAACTCCTAACTATGGCCACACCTTC. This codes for CASSRTTPNYGHTF.

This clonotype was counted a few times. CDR3 loop: CASSEGPRGLAEAYEQYF. CDR3 DNA sequence: TGCGCCAGCAGTGAGGGGCCCAGGGGGCTAGCGGAAGCCTACGAGCAGTACTTC. The chain couples TRBV10-1 to TRBJ2-7; D possibly corresponds to TRBD1 (8 bases). In germline, CDR1 is WNHNN, CDR2 SYGVQD (reference sequence). There are 18 residues in the CDR3. Between the trimmed V and J ends, which lost 2 bases and 2 bases, there was a span of 22 bases.

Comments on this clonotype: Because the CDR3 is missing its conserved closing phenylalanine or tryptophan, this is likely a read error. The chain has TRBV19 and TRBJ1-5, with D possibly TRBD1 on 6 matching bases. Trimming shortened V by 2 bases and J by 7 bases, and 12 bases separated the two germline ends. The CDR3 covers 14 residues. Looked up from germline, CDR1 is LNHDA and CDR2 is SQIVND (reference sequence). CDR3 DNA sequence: TGTGCCAGTAGTATAACAGGGAGACAACAGCCCCAGCATTAT. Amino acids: CASSITGRQQPQHY.

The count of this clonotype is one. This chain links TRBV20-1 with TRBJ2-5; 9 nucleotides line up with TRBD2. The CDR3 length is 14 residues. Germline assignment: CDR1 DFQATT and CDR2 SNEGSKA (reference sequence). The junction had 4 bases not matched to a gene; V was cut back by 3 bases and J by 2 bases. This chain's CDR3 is CSARGLAQQETQYF. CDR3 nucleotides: TGCAGTGCTAGGGGACTAGCTCAACAAGAGACCCAGTACTTC.

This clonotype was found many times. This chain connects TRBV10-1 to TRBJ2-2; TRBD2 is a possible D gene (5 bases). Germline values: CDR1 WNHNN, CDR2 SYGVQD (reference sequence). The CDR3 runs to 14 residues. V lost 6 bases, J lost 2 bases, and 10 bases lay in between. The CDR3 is CASRPGLNTGELFF. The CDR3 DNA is TGCGCCAGCAGGCCCGGACTTAACACCGGGGAGCTGTTTTTT.

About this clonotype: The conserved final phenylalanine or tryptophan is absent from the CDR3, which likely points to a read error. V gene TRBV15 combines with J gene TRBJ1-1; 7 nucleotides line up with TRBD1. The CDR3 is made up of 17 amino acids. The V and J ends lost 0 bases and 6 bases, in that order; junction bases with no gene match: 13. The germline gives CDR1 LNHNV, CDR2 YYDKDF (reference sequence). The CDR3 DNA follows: TGTGCCACCAGCAGAGAGCCGGGACAGAGGGGAGGCCCTGAAGCTTTCTCT. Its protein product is CATSREPGQRGGPEAFS.

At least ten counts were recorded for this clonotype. The CDR3, as DNA: TGTGCCAGCACCAAGGGACAGGGACGGTATGGCTACACCTTC. Translation gives CASTKGQGRYGYTF. V usage is TRBV11-1 and J usage is TRBJ1-2; 9 nucleotides match TRBD1. The germline V gene has CDR1 SGHAT and CDR2 FQDESV (reference sequence). The CDR3 has 14 residues. Losses at the gene ends were 7 bases for V and 5 bases for J; bases not matched to a gene: 8.

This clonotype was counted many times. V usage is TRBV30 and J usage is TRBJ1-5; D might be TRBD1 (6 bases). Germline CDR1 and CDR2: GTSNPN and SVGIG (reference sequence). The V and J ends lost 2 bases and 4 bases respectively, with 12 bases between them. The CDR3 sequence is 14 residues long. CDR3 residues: CAWSLGQLNQPQHF. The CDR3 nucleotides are TGTGCCTGGAGTCTAGGACAGCTTAATCAGCCCCAGCATTTT.

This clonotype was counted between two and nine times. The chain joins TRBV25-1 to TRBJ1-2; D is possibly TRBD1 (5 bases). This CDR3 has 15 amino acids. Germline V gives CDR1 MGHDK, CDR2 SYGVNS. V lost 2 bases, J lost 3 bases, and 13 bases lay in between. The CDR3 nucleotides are TGTGCCAGCAGTGAAGGAGCTGGGGCACACTATGGCTACACCTTC. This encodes CASSEGAGAHYGYTF.

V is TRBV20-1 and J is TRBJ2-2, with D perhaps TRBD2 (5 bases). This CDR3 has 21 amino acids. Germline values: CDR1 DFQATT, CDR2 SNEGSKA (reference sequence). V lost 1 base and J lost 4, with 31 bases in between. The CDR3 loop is CSARVARVRGDQRGITGELFF. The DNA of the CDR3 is TGCAGTGCTAGAGTTGCCCGGGTCCGCGGAGACCAACGGGGTATCACCGGGGAGCTGTTTTTT.

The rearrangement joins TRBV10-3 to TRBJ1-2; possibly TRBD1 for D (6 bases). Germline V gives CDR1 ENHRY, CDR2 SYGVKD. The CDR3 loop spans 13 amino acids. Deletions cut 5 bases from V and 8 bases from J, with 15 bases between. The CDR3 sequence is CAISTQGRDGYTF. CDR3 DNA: TGTGCCATCAGTACCCAGGGGCGAGACGGCTACACCTTC.

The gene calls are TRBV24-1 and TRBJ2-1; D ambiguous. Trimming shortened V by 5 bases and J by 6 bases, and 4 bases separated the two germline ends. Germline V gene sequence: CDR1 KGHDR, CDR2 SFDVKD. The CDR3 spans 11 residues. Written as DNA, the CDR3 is TGTGCCACCAGTGTGGGCAATGAGCAGTTCTTC. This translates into CATSVGNEQFF.

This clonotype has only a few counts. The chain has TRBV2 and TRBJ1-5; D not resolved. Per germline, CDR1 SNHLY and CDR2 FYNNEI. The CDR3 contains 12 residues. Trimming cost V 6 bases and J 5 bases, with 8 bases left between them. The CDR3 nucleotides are TGTGCCAGCAGGACTCTTGATCAGCCCCAGCATTTT. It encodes CASRTLDQPQHF.

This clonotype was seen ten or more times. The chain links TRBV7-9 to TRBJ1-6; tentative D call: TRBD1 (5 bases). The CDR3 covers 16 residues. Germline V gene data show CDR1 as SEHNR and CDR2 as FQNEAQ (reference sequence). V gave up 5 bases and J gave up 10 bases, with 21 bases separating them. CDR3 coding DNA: TGTGCCAGCAGCCCAGCGGTAGGGACGGTTCGATCACCCCTCCACTTT. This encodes CASSPAVGTVRSPLHF.

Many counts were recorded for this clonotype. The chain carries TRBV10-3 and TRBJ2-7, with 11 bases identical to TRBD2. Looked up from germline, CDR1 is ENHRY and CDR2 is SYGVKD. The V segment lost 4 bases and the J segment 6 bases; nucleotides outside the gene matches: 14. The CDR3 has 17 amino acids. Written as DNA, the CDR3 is TGTGCCATCAGTGGCGGGCTAGCGGGAGGAGATGGCTCCGAGCAGTACTTC. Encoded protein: CAISGGLAGGDGSEQYF.

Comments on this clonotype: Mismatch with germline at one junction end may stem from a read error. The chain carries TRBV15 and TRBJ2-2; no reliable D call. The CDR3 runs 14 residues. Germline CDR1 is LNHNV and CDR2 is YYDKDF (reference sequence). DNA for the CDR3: TGTGCCGCCAGCAGCTCCGGTCCTCCCGGGGAGCTGTTTTTT. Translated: CAASSSGPPGELFF. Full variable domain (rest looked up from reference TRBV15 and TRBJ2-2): DAMVIQNPRYQVTQFGKPVTLSCSQTLNHNVMYWYQQKSSQAPKLLFHYYDKDFNNEADTPDNFQSRRPNTSFCFLDIRSPGLGDTAMYLCAASSSGPPGELFFGEGSRLTVL.

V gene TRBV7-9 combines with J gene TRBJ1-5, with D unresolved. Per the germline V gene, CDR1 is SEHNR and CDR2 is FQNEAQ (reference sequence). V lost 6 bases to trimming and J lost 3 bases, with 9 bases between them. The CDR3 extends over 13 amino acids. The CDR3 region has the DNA TGTGCCAGCAGTTCCGGATACAATCAGCCCCAGCATTTT. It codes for CASSSGYNQPQHF.

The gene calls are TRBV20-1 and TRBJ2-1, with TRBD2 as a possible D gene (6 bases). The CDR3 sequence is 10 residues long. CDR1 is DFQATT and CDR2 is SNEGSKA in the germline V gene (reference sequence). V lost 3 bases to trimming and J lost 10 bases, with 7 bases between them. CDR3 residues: CSASRGEQFF. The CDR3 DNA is TGCAGTGCTAGTCGGGGGGAGCAGTTCTTC.

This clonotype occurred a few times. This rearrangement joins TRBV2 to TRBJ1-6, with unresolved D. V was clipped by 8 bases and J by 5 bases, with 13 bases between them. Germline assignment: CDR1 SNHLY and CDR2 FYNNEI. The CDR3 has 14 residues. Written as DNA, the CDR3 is TGTGCCAGCCTAACGGACGGGAATAATTCACCCCTCCACTTT. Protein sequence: CASLTDGNNSPLHF.

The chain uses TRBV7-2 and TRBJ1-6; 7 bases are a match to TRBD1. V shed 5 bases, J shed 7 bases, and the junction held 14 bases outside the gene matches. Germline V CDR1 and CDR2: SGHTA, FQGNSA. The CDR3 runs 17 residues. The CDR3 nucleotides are TGTGCCAGCAGCCGGAACGAGGGACAGCGAACAAATTCACCCCTCCACTTT. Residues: CASSRNEGQRTNSPLHF.

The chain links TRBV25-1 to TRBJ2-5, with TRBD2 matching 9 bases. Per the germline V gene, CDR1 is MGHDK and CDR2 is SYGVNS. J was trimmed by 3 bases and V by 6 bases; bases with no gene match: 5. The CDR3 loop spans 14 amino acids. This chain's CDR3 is CASRLAGPEETQYF. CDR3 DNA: TGTGCCAGCAGGCTAGCGGGACCTGAAGAGACCCAGTACTTC. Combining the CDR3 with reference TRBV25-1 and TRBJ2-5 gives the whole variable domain EADIYQTPRYLVIGTGKKITLECSQTMGHDKMYWYQQDPGMELHLIHYSYGVNSTEKGDLSSESTVSRIRTEHFPLTLESARPSHTSQYLCASRLAGPEETQYFGPGTRLLVL.

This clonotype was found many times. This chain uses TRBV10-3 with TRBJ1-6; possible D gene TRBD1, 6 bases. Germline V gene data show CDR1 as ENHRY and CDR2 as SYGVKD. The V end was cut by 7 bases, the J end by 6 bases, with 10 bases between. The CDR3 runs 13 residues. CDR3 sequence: CAITPGVNSPLHF. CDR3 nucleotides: TGTGCCATCACCCCAGGGGTTAATTCACCCCTCCACTTT.